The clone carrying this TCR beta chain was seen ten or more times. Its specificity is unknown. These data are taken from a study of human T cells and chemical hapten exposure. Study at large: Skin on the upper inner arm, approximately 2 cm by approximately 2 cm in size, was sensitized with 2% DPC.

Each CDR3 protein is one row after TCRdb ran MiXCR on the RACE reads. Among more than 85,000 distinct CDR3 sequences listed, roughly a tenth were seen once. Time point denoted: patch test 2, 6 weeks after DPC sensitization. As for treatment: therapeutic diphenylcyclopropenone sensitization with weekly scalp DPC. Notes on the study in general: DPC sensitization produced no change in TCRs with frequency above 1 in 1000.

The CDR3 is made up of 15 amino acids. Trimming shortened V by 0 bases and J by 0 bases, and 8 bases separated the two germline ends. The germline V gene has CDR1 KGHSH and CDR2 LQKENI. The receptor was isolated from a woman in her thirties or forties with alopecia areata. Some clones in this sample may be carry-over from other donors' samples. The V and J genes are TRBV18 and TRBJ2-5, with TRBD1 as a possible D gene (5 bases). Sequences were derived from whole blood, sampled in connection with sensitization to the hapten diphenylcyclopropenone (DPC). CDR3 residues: CASSPPSGYQETQYF. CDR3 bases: TGTGCCAGCTCACCACCATCAGGGTACCAAGAGACCCAGTACTTC.